These 25 T cell receptor beta chains came from one sample sequenced in a study of graft-versus-host responses after intestinal transplantation. Libraries were prepared by immunoSEQ multiplex PCR; TCRdb keeps only in-frame clonotypes and omits some of them. Altogether more than 65,000 clones are present, 80% to 95% being singletons, with the ten largest covering about 1.3%. For these receptors, no antigen is known. Specimen: unstimulated CD8+ T cells sorted from spleen or lymph node cells, collected before intestinal transplant. These receptors originate from a human donor who received an intestinal transplant.

This sequence joins TRBV7-6 and TRBJ2-7; possibly TRBD2 for D (6 bases). This CDR3 spans 14 amino acids. V was trimmed by 1 base and J by 5 bases, leaving 12 bases between them. Germline V gene lookup returns CDR1 SGHVS and CDR2 FNYEAQ. CDR3 coding DNA: TGTGCCAGCAGCTTAGTCCCGGGAGACGACGAGCAGTACTTC. Protein sequence: CASSLVPGDDEQYF.

V and J are TRBV29-1 and TRBJ1-3; TRBD1 might be the D (6 bases). CDR3 length: 15 amino acids. Trimming left V 3 bases short and J 5 bases short, with 17 bases between. Germline CDR1 is SQVTM and CDR2 is ANQGSEA. The CDR3 bases are TGCAGCGTTGATGAAACAGGGAGAGGAAGAAACACCATATATTTT. As protein: CSVDETGRGRNTIYF.

The rearrangement links TRBV10-3 to TRBJ2-5, with 8 bases that match TRBD2. The J call is doubtful: the DNA matches TRBJ2-7 better. Germline CDR1 reads ENHRY; CDR2 reads SYGVKD. The CDR3 is made up of 15 amino acids. CDR3 sequence reads: CAISESRGALYEQYF. The CDR3, as DNA: TGTGCCATCAGTGAGTCGCGGGGGGCACTGTACGAGCAGTACTTC.

The rearrangement uses TRBV7-9 and TRBJ1-5; no reliable D call. The germline gives CDR1 SEHNR, CDR2 FQNEAQ (reference sequence). Trimming removed 3 bases at V and 0 bases at J, with 6 bases between. The CDR3 contains 14 residues. CDR3 region: CASSFTDSNQPQHF. The CDR3 nucleotides read TGTGCCAGCAGCTTTACAGATAGCAATCAGCCCCAGCATTTT. Filled out from reference TRBV7-9 and TRBJ1-5, the complete variable domain reads DTGVSQNPRHKITKRGQNVTFRCDPISEHNRLYWYRQTLGQGPEFLTYFQNEAQLEKSRLLSDRFSAERPKGSFSTLEIQRTEQGDSAMYLCASSFTDSNQPQHFGDGTRLSIL.

The chain has TRBV29-1 and TRBJ1-1; TRBD1 is a possible D gene (6 bases). Trimming took off 6 bases at V and 3 bases at J, with 17 bases between the two ends. The CDR3 is 14 residues long. The V gene's germline CDR1 is SQVTM and CDR2 ANQGSEA. The CDR3, as DNA: TGCAGCGTAGCACAATTATCAGGGGACACTGAAGCTTTCTTT. This translates into CSVAQLSGDTEAFF.

V usage is TRBV5-6 and J usage is TRBJ1-1; weak D call: TRBD1 (6 bases). Germline V lookup: CDR1 SGHDT, CDR2 YYEEEE. V lost 4 bases, J lost 8 bases, and 12 bases lay in between. This CDR3 is built from 12 residues. The CDR3 is CASSAGTLEAFF. CDR3 DNA sequence: TGTGCCAGCAGCGCAGGGACACTAGAAGCTTTCTTT.

CDR3 amino acids: CASSESGGAPYNEQFF. In DNA form, the CDR3 reads TGCGCCAGCAGTGAGTCGGGGGGGGCCCCCTACAATGAGCAGTTCTTC. This sequence joins TRBV10-2 and TRBJ2-1; perhaps TRBD2 as D (7 bases). Germline V CDR1 and CDR2: WSHSY, SAAADI. Trimming cost V 0 bases and J 2 bases, with 11 bases left between them. The CDR3 extends over 16 amino acids.

V gene TRBV7-8 combines with J gene TRBJ2-5; TRBD2 matches 9 bases. This CDR3 comprises 15 residues. CDR1 and CDR2 from the germline V gene are SGHVS and FQNEAQ. V shed 3 bases, J shed 3 bases, and the junction held 5 bases outside the gene matches. The CDR3 DNA sequence: TGTGCCAGCAGCTTGGGCGGGGGGGCGAAAGAGACCCAGTACTTC. Translating gives CASSLGGGAKETQYF. The full variable domain, its missing parts supplied by reference TRBV7-8 and TRBJ2-5, is GAGVSQSPRYKVAKRGQDVALRCDPISGHVSLFWYQQALGQGPEFLTYFQNEAQLDKSGLPSDRFFAERPEGSVSTLKIQRTQQEDSAVYLCASSLGGGAKETQYFGPGTRLLVL.

This chain connects TRBV11-2 to TRBJ2-1; 9 bases are shared with TRBD2. Trimming at V came to 5 bases and at J to 9 bases, leaving 14 bases not matched to a gene. Per germline, CDR1 SGHAT and CDR2 FQNNGV. The CDR3 length is 16 residues. CDR3 sequence reads: CASSPRRGGVSGEQFF. Written as DNA, the CDR3 is TGTGCCAGCAGCCCCCGTCGCGGGGGGGTTTCGGGTGAGCAGTTCTTC.

This clone appeared once. The CDR3, as DNA: TGTGCCAGCAGCTCCCTGACTCACTACAATGAGCAGTTCTTC. Translating gives CASSSLTHYNEQFF. This chain joins TRBV7-9 and TRBJ2-1; D unclear. Germline CDR1 is SEHNR and CDR2 is FQNEAQ (reference sequence). Trimming took 4 bases from V and 3 from J, leaving 10 bases between them. This CDR3 region has 14 residues.

This clone was detected only once. Here the CDR3 DNA reads TGCGCCAGCAGCTTGGTCCTCTCCACCGGGGAGCTGTTTTTT. Translation: CASSLVLSTGELFF. This chain uses TRBV5-1 with TRBJ2-2; unclear D gene. The CDR3 has 14 residues. Per the germline V gene, CDR1 is SGHRS and CDR2 is YFSETQ. V lost 0 bases and J 4 bases, leaving 7 bases between the germline ends.

This chain connects TRBV5-6 to TRBJ2-2; TRBD2 matches 10 bases. The trim removed 2 bases at V and 2 bases at J, leaving 3 bases unmatched. The CDR3 extends over 16 amino acids. Germline V gene data show CDR1 as SGHDT and CDR2 as YYEEEE. CDR3: CASSLTSGVNTGELFF. The DNA for the CDR3 is TGTGCCAGCAGCTTAACTAGCGGGGTTAACACCGGGGAGCTGTTTTTT.

This rearrangement joins TRBV6-5 to TRBJ1-2; 12 positions agree with TRBD1. The germline CDR1 and CDR2 sequences are MNHEY and SVGAGI. The CDR3 consists of 14 residues. V lost 7 bases to trimming and J lost 8 bases; unmatched junction nucleotides: 8. The CDR3 nucleotides are TGTGCCAGCAATGGGGGACAGGGGGCCACCGGCTACACCTTC. This codes for CASNGGQGATGYTF.

The chain is built from TRBV9 and TRBJ2-1; the match to TRBD2 covers 7 bases. The CDR3 has 17 amino acids. V lost 3 bases to trimming and J lost 3 bases; unmatched junction nucleotides: 12. CDR1 is SGDLS, CDR2 YYNGEE, per germline. CDR3 sequence (DNA): TGTGCCAGCAGCGCCGGGGGGTTCAATTCCCTCTACAATGAGCAGTTCTTC. Translated, it gives CASSAGGFNSLYNEQFF. The full variable domain, completed using reference TRBV9 and TRBJ2-1, is DSGVTQTPKHLITATGQRVTLRCSPRSGDLSVYWYQQSLDQGLQFLIQYYNGEERAKGNILERFSAQQFPDLHSELNLSSLELGDSALYFCASSAGGFNSLYNEQFFGPGTRLTVL.

This rearrangement joins TRBV5-6 to TRBJ2-7; D gene unclear. The CDR3 is 13 residues long. Trimming took 0 bases from V and 3 from J, leaving 7 bases between them. Germline-derived CDR1 and CDR2 are SGHDT and YYEEEE. The CDR3 coding sequence is TGTGCCAGCAGCTTGGCCGTACTCTACGAGCAGTACTTC. It is translated as CASSLAVLYEQYF.

J is TRBJ2-1 and V is TRBV27; the D gene is possibly TRBD1 (6 bases). This CDR3 contains 15 residues. V shed 10 bases and J shed 7 bases, with 23 bases lying between them. CDR1 and CDR2 (germline): MNHEY, SMNVEV (reference sequence). This CDR3 reads CATREQGQFVNEQFF. CDR3 coding DNA: TGTGCCACCCGGGAACAGGGTCAGTTCGTGAATGAGCAGTTCTTC.

The chain has TRBV11-2 and TRBJ2-3; no clear D. Between the trimmed V and J ends, which lost 4 bases and 2 bases, there was a span of 7 bases. Per germline, CDR1 SGHAT and CDR2 FQNNGV. The CDR3 extends over 13 amino acids. The chain's CDR3 is CASSYEVTDTQYF. DNA of the CDR3: TGTGCCAGCAGCTATGAGGTCACAGATACGCAGTATTTT.

The CDR3 sequence: CASSPPGDPEYNEQFF. The DNA for the CDR3 is TGTGCCAGCTCACCACCGGGTGATCCGGAGTACAATGAGCAGTTCTTC. The chain couples TRBV18 to TRBJ2-1; D not resolved. V was shortened by 0 bases and J by 4 bases, with 13 bases between the two germline ends. The CDR3 runs to 16 residues. Per germline, CDR1 KGHSH and CDR2 LQKENI.

The chain employs TRBV7-2 and TRBJ2-1; 9 nucleotides align to TRBD2. The J segment lost 7 bases and the V segment lost 1 base, leaving 8 bases of the junction unmatched. Germline CDR1 reads SGHTA; CDR2 reads FQGNSA. CDR3 size: 16 residues. The DNA for the CDR3 is TGTGCCAGCAGCTTAGAGTGGCGGGGGGGGCGGAATGAGCAGTTCTTC. Its translation is CASSLEWRGGRNEQFF.

This clone is a singleton in its sample. The chain carries TRBV19 and TRBJ1-1; D may be TRBD1 (5 bases). There are 13 residues in the CDR3. V was cut by 7 bases and J by 5 bases, with 14 bases left in between. Germline V gene sequence: CDR1 LNHDA, CDR2 SQIVND (reference sequence). The CDR3 loop reads CASTPNGGTEAFF. DNA of the CDR3: TGTGCCAGTACCCCAAATGGGGGGACTGAAGCTTTCTTT. Drawing the rest from reference TRBV19 and TRBJ1-1, the complete variable domain is DGGITQSPKYLFRKEGQNVTLSCEQNLNHDAMYWYRQDPGQGLRLIYYSQIVNDFQKGDIAEGYSVSREKKESFPLTVTSAQKNPTAFYLCASTPNGGTEAFFGQGTRLTVV.

The V and J genes are TRBV7-3 and TRBJ2-1; 7 nucleotides line up with TRBD2. The CDR3 length is 15 residues. With 5 bases clipped from V and 4 bases from J, the junction kept 8 bases outside the gene matches. In germline, CDR1 is SGHTA, CDR2 FQGTGA. The CDR3 DNA reads TGTGCCAGCAGCCCCAGGAGGGAGGGATACAATGAGCAGTTCTTC. This encodes CASSPRREGYNEQFF.

The genes are TRBV28 and TRBJ2-7; D uncertain. CDR3 length equals 13 residues. Germline V gene data show CDR1 as MDHEN and CDR2 as SYDVKM. Trimming removed 3 bases from V and 2 bases from J, with 8 bases in between. CDR3 sequence: CASSLGSPYEQYF. The DNA for the CDR3 is TGTGCCAGCAGTTTGGGCTCACCCTACGAGCAGTACTTC. Looking up the rest from reference TRBV28 and TRBJ2-7 gives the full variable domain: DVKVTQSSRYLVKRTGEKVFLECVQDMDHENMFWYRQDPGLGLRLIYFSYDVKMKEKGDIPEGYSVSREKKERFSLILESASTNQTSMYLCASSLGSPYEQYFGPGTRLTVT.

This rearrangement joins TRBV11-2 to TRBJ2-3; no definite D call. CDR1 is SGHAT, CDR2 FQNNGV, per germline. The CDR3 runs 11 residues. V was pared by 3 bases and J by 9 bases, with 7 bases between. The CDR3 reads CASSFDWTQYF. The DNA of the CDR3 is TGTGCCAGCAGCTTTGACTGGACGCAGTATTTT.

V is TRBV5-6 and J is TRBJ2-1, with a possible D match to TRBD2 (5 bases). Germline V gene lookup returns CDR1 SGHDT and CDR2 YYEEEE. V was pared by 3 bases and J by 5 bases, with 6 bases between. CDR3 size: 12 residues. The CDR3 nucleotides are TGTGCCAGCAGCTGGGGAGACAATGAGCAGTTCTTC. Translating it yields CASSWGDNEQFF.

This clone was found once. The J gene is TRBJ1-1, the V gene TRBV19; 7 positions agree with TRBD1. The CDR3 loop spans 14 amino acids. Germline values: CDR1 LNHDA, CDR2 SQIVND (reference sequence). V was pared by 0 bases and J by 5 bases, with 3 bases of the junction left unmatched. The CDR3 loop is CASSIDRRGTEAFF. CDR3 DNA: TGTGCCAGTAGTATAGATCGCAGGGGGACTGAAGCTTTCTTT.